This note documents a single T cell receptor (beta chain) sequence. The entry originates in a study of blood T cell repertoires in COVID-19. The method was immunoSEQ multiplex PCR; TCRdb's version includes in-frame clones alone and lacks a portion of them. This sample yields some 500,000 clones, of which 70% to 90% are seen a single time; less than 9% belongs to the top ten. Trimming shortened V by 4 bases and J by 7 bases, and 15 bases separated the two germline ends. Germline V lookup: CDR1 KGHDR, CDR2 SFDVKD. The CDR3 is 15 residues long. This sequence originates from a woman between 50 and 59 years old with COVID-19, enrolled during active disease. The rearrangement links TRBV24-1 to TRBJ2-2; D is perhaps TRBD1 (6 bases). Sequencing was performed on peripheral blood. CDR3 DNA: TGTGCCACCAGTGACCCCCGACAGGCGAGCGGGGAGCTGTTTTTT. Residues: CATSDPRQASGELFF.